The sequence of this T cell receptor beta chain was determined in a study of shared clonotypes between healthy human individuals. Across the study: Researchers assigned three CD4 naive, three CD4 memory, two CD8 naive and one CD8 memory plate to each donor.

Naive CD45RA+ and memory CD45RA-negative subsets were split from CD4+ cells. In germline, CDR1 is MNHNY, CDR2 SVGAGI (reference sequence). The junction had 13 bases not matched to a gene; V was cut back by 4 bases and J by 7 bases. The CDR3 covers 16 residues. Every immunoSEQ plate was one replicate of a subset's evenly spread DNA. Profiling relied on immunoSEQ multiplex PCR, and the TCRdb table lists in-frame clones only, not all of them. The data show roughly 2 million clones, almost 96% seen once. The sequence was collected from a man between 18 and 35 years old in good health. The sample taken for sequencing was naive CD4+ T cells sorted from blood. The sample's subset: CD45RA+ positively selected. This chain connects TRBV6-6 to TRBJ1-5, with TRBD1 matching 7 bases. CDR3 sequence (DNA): TGTGCCAGCAGTTCCACGTCACAGGGGTCGGGGCAGCCCCAGCATTTT. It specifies CASSSTSQGSGQPQHF.